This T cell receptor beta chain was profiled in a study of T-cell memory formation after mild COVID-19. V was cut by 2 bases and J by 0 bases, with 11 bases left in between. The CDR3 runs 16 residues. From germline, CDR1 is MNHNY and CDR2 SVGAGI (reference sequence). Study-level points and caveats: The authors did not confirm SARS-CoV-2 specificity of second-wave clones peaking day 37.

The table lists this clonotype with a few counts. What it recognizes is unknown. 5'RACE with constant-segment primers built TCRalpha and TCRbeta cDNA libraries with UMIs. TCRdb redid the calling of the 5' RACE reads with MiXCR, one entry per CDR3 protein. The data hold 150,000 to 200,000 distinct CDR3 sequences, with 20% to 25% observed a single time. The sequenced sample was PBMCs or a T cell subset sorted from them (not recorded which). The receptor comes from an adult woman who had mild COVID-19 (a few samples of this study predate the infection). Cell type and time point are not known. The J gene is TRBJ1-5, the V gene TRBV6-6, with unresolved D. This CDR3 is CASSYPRGYSNQPQHF. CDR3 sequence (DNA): TGTGCCAGCAGTTACCCTCGGGGTTATAGCAATCAGCCCCAGCATTTT.